The entry below describes one TCR beta chain. This clonotype occurred a few times. Its antigen is unknown. No much larger clone is present one base from it, and per-base qualities are unavailable. According to the study, the label for this sample's time point signals: approximately 40 days after influenza vaccine administration. This sample was included in a study of response to subunit inactivated influenza vaccine (dated by TCRdb to about 2018). Regarding the complete study: The study used deep quantitative T cell receptor repertoire profiling to track responses to a trivalent subunit inactivated influenza vaccine. Study-level results and caveats: It was suggested by the authors that each seasonal influenza vaccination may recruit only a limited number of new T cells.

The CDR3 runs 16 amino acids, cysteine and phenylalanine included. This entry keeps only the CDR3 DNA: 48 bases, framed from base 1. CDR1 SGHTA and CDR2 FQGNSA are derived from the germline V gene. For this chain, trimming is 5 bases at the V end and 3 bases at the J end, and the number of junction bases without a gene match is 7. Libraries were constructed by RT-PCR. Reads for this sample came from an Illumina HiSeq 2500. The public reads were reprocessed in TCRdb via fastp at Q25 and MiXCR, keeping in-frame beta chains. CDR3 protein duplicates are merged, each entry listing the most common genes and DNA. This sample gives some 500,000 distinct CDR3 sequences in total; roughly 13% of them show up just once. Around 12% of the sample comes from the top ten.

The sequences come from PBMCs from blood, collected 40 to 50 days after vaccination. In this chain, TRBV7-2 is recombined with TRBJ2-2; 9 central nucleotides agree with TRBD2. This receptor was taken from a man between 50 and 59 years old who received an inactivated influenza vaccine. Donor details come from another sample of the same person, matched by shared clones. The base sequence is TGTGCCAGCAGCCCGCGGGGGGGCATATACACCGGGGAGCTGTTTTTT. This translates into CASSPRGGIYTGELFF.